This record covers a single T cell receptor beta chain. Libraries were prepared by immunoSEQ multiplex PCR; TCRdb keeps only in-frame clonotypes and omits some of them. In the table there are some 130,000 clones, about nine tenths of which are singletons. The V and J ends lost 3 bases and 2 bases respectively, with 10 bases between them. Germline CDR1 is ENHRY and CDR2 is SYGVKD. This CDR3 region has 14 residues. The data were taken from a study of control samples from healthy donors and cancer patients. This chain connects TRBV10-3 to TRBJ1-2, with D tentatively TRBD1 (5 bases). The sequence came from a man aged 18 to 29 in good health. Sequencing used blood. The CDR3 region has the DNA TGTGCCATCAGTGAATCCGGGGGAAACTATGGCTACACCTTC. Its protein product is CAISESGGNYGYTF.